The rows below give T cell receptor beta chains drawn from one sample of a study of cytomegalovirus exposure and HLA in healthy donors. Measured with immunoSEQ multiplex PCR; TCRdb has only the in-frame clones, and not every one. Of fewer than 85,000 clones in the sample, more than 65% were seen once. The sequenced sample was PBMCs. The receptors here all came from a man aged 70-80 years in good health and CMV-seropositive. Both conserved end residues are part of each CDR3. D genes are given only for firm matches. Size is omitted from some rows. Given values are once, few, many or a class for expanded clones.

D gene: -; V gene: TRBV5-1; J gene: TRBJ2-6; clone size: -; CDR3 protein: CASSLSGANVLTF; CDR3 DNA: TGCGCCAGCAGCTTGTCAGGGGCCAACGTCCTGACTTTC
D gene: TRBD2; V gene: TRBV15; J gene: TRBJ2-1; clone size: few; CDR3 protein: CATGTSGTTGKQFF; CDR3 DNA: TGTGCCACCGGGACTAGCGGCACTACTGGTAAACAGTTCTTC
D gene: -; V gene: TRBV6-1; J gene: TRBJ2-1; clone size: -; CDR3 protein: CASSPRGGNIPEQFF; CDR3 DNA: TGTGCCAGCAGTCCAAGGGGGGGGAATATCCCTGAGCAGTTCTTC
D gene: TRBD1; V gene: TRBV28; J gene: TRBJ2-7; clone size: -; CDR3 protein: CASSLADRVHEQYF; CDR3 DNA: TGTGCCAGCAGTTTAGCAGACAGGGTACACGAGCAGTACTTC
D gene: TRBD1; V gene: TRBV28; J gene: TRBJ1-2; clone size: -; CDR3 protein: CASSLGRQGADYGYTF; CDR3 DNA: TGTGCCAGCAGTTTGGGTCGACAGGGGGCAGACTATGGCTACACCTTC
D gene: -; V gene: TRBV9; J gene: TRBJ2-5; clone size: -; CDR3 protein: CASSVVAAGNPTQYF; CDR3 DNA: TGTGCCAGCAGCGTAGTTGCGGCAGGGAACCCGACCCAGTACTTC
D gene: -; V gene: TRBV6-5; J gene: TRBJ1-1; clone size: few; CDR3 protein: CASKRNRDTEAFF; CDR3 DNA: TGTGCCAGCAAGAGGAACAGGGACACTGAAGCTTTCTTT
D gene: TRBD1; V gene: TRBV6-1; J gene: TRBJ1-2; clone size: few; CDR3 protein: CASSGDRGRDGYTF; CDR3 DNA: TGTGCCAGCAGTGGGGACAGGGGGCGTGATGGCTACACCTTC
D gene: TRBD1; V gene: TRBV4-1; J gene: TRBJ2-1; clone size: -; CDR3 protein: CASSQRGRAGNEQFF; CDR3 DNA: TGCGCCAGCAGCCAGAGGGGGCGGGCTGGCAATGAGCAGTTCTTC
D gene: -; V gene: TRBV7-7; J gene: TRBJ2-5; clone size: -; CDR3 protein: CASSLAWGGQETQYF; CDR3 DNA: TGTGCCAGCAGCTTAGCATGGGGAGGTCAAGAGACCCAGTACTTC
D gene: TRBD2; V gene: TRBV9; J gene: TRBJ2-7; clone size: -; CDR3 protein: CASSVVGLAGVLSDSYEQYF; CDR3 DNA: TGTGCCAGCAGCGTAGTGGGACTAGCGGGCGTCTTGTCTGATTCCTACGAGCAGTACTTC
D gene: TRBD2; V gene: TRBV7-2; J gene: TRBJ2-5; clone size: -; CDR3 protein: CASSLASGGAETQYF; CDR3 DNA: TGTGCCAGCAGCTTAGCTAGCGGGGGGGCAGAGACCCAGTACTTC
D gene: TRBD1; V gene: TRBV19; J gene: TRBJ2-7; clone size: -; CDR3 protein: CASSISGTETYEQYF; CDR3 DNA: TGTGCCAGTAGTATTTCCGGGACAGAAACCTACGAGCAGTACTTC
D gene: TRBD1; V gene: TRBV10-3; J gene: TRBJ1-2; clone size: -; CDR3 protein: CAIRRGQEGYTF; CDR3 DNA: TGTGCCATCAGAAGGGGGCAGGAAGGCTACACCTTC
D gene: TRBD1; V gene: TRBV27; J gene: TRBJ2-7; clone size: -; CDR3 protein: CASSDRGFYEQYF; CDR3 DNA: TGTGCCAGCAGCGACAGGGGGTTCTACGAGCAGTACTTC
D gene: TRBD2; V gene: TRBV29-1; J gene: TRBJ2-3; clone size: few; CDR3 protein: CSVLRGSTDTQYF; CDR3 DNA: TGCAGCGTTCTGCGGGGGAGCACAGATACGCAGTATTTT
D gene: TRBD1; V gene: TRBV5-1; J gene: TRBJ2-1; clone size: -; CDR3 protein: CASSPRQGEGGEQFF; CDR3 DNA: TGCGCCAGCAGCCCCCGACAGGGGGAAGGGGGTGAGCAGTTCTTC
D gene: TRBD2; V gene: TRBV2; J gene: TRBJ2-2; clone size: -; CDR3 protein: CASSLAGVNTGELFF; CDR3 DNA: TGTGCCAGCAGTCTAGCGGGGGTGAACACCGGGGAGCTGTTTTTT
D gene: -; V gene: TRBV4-2; J gene: TRBJ1-5; clone size: -; CDR3 protein: CASSQAGFGGHQPQHF; CDR3 DNA: TGTGCCAGCAGCCAAGCAGGGTTCGGGGGGCATCAGCCCCAGCATTTT
D gene: -; V gene: TRBV5-6; J gene: TRBJ2-7; clone size: -; CDR3 protein: CASSLSSEQYF; CDR3 DNA: TGTGCCAGCAGCTTGTCCTCCGAGCAGTACTTC
D gene: TRBD1; V gene: TRBV6-1; J gene: TRBJ2-7; clone size: -; CDR3 protein: CAGGEQGYEQYF; CDR3 DNA: TGTGCCGGAGGCGAACAGGGGTACGAGCAGTACTTC
D gene: -; V gene: TRBV29-1; J gene: TRBJ1-4; clone size: -; CDR3 protein: CSVGLTNEKLFF; CDR3 DNA: TGCAGCGTAGGACTGACTAATGAAAAACTGTTTTTT
D gene: TRBD2; V gene: TRBV5-8; J gene: TRBJ2-1; clone size: -; CDR3 protein: CASSRHGGGNNEQFF; CDR3 DNA: TGTGCCAGCAGCCGACACGGGGGGGGAAACAATGAGCAGTTCTTC
D gene: TRBD2; V gene: TRBV10-2; J gene: TRBJ2-3; clone size: -; CDR3 protein: CASSLTSGGSTQYF; CDR3 DNA: TGCGCCAGCAGCTTAACTAGCGGGGGGAGTACGCAGTATTTT
D gene: TRBD1; V gene: TRBV6-6; J gene: TRBJ1-2; clone size: -; CDR3 protein: CASSLPQGEYGYTF; CDR3 DNA: TGTGCCAGCAGTCTCCCGCAGGGGGAATATGGCTACACCTTC
D gene: -; V gene: TRBV11-2; J gene: TRBJ2-3; clone size: -; CDR3 protein: CASSIWVTSTDTQYF; CDR3 DNA: TGTGCCAGCAGCATTTGGGTGACTAGCACAGATACGCAGTATTTT